These 30 T cell receptor beta chains were sequenced from one sample in a study of T cell responses to AZD1222 COVID-19 vaccine (dated by TCRdb to about 2021). Library method: the immunoSEQ multiplex PCR assay. Not all clones reach the TCRdb copy of this immuneACCESS table, which keeps in-frame sequences only. Checked studies attribute under half of the gap to unresolved V genes and leave the rest unexplained. Counted in this sample were 150,000 or so clones; approximately 91% of them appeared once. The biggest ten clones account for roughly 1.6% of the sample. In the paper's terms, the time point label means: about 28 days (+/-7) after the second vaccine dose. Sequenced here: peripheral blood, sampled 28 days after the second AZD1222 dose. These receptors were collected from an adult who received the AZD1222 COVID-19 vaccine.

This sequence joins TRBV4-1 and TRBJ2-1; 9 bases align to TRBD2. The CDR3 runs 17 residues. The trim removed 2 bases at V and 5 bases at J, leaving 10 bases unmatched. The germline V gene encodes CDR1 MGHRA and CDR2 YSYEKL. The CDR3 DNA reads as TGCGCCAGCAGCCAACCAAAATCTAGCGGGGTAAACAATGAGCAGTTCTTC. Its protein product is CASSQPKSSGVNNEQFF.

The chain has TRBV11-2 and TRBJ2-5, with a weak D call TRBD2 (6 bases). Germline V lookup: CDR1 SGHAT, CDR2 FQNNGV. The germline V and J ends were trimmed by 7 bases and 5 bases, with 17 bases remaining between them. CDR3 size: 14 residues. As DNA, the CDR3 is TGTGCCAGCACCCCCTTGGGGGGTTTGGAGACCCAGTACTTC. Amino acids: CASTPLGGLETQYF.

This chain connects TRBV7-8 to TRBJ2-1; D is perhaps TRBD2 (5 bases). The germline V gene has CDR1 SGHVS and CDR2 FQNEAQ. This CDR3 spans 13 amino acids. Deletions cut 5 bases from V and 6 bases from J, with 11 bases between. This CDR3 is CASSAYRGNEQFF. Here the CDR3 DNA reads TGTGCCAGCAGCGCTTACCGGGGCAATGAGCAGTTCTTC.

The V call is TRBV25-1, the J call TRBJ2-7; the D is unclear. The length of the CDR3 is 13 residues. Germline CDR1 is MGHDK and CDR2 is SYGVNS. The V end was cut by 6 bases, the J end by 7 bases, with 16 bases between. The CDR3 reads CASSGQIPLEQYF. CDR3 in DNA: TGTGCCAGCAGCGGGCAGATCCCTTTGGAGCAGTACTTC.

The chain uses TRBV28 and TRBJ1-6; TRBD1 is a possible D gene (6 bases). Trimming pared 2 bases from V and 9 bases from J, leaving 14 bases between. The CDR3 is 15 amino acids. The germline CDR1 and CDR2 sequences are MDHEN and SYDVKM. The CDR3 region is CASSLPQGGISPLHF. DNA of the CDR3: TGTGCCAGCAGTTTACCCCAAGGGGGTATTTCACCCCTCCACTTT.

The rearrangement joins TRBV6-5 to TRBJ1-2; the match to TRBD1 covers 9 bases. The CDR3 sequence is 15 residues long. Unmatched junction bases numbered 13, after V lost 10 bases and J lost 4 bases. The germline CDR1 and CDR2 sequences are MNHEY and SVGAGI. The CDR3 protein is CANRDRVEEGYGYTF. For the CDR3, the DNA is TGTGCCAACCGGGACAGGGTAGAGGAAGGCTATGGCTACACCTTC.

The V and J genes are TRBV28 and TRBJ1-1; no definite D call. Germline loops: CDR1 MDHEN, CDR2 SYDVKM. V was trimmed by 4 bases and J by 4 bases, leaving 16 bases between them. The length of the CDR3 is 15 residues. CDR3 protein: CASSSPAGVGTEAFF. The CDR3 bases are TGTGCCAGCAGTTCCCCCGCCGGGGTGGGCACTGAAGCTTTCTTT.

This clone was counted between two and nine times. The chain couples TRBV3-1 (or the pseudogene TRBV3-2) to TRBJ1-2; a weak D match, TRBD1 (5 bases). CDR1 is LGHDT, CDR2 YNNKEL, per germline (reference sequence). V was trimmed by 0 bases and J by 8 bases, leaving 16 bases between them. The CDR3 has 15 amino acids. The CDR3 is CASSQDELRGWGYTF. DNA for the CDR3: TGTGCCAGCAGCCAAGATGAGTTGAGGGGCTGGGGCTACACCTTC.

The chain is built from TRBV6-4 and TRBJ1-6; D unresolved. V lost 2 bases and J 7 bases, leaving 9 bases between the germline ends. CDR3 length equals 14 residues. Germline V gene data show CDR1 as MRHNA and CDR2 as SNTAGT. CDR3: CASSDRASNSPLHF. The CDR3 DNA follows: TGTGCCAGCAGTGACCGAGCCAGCAATTCACCCCTCCACTTT.

The gene calls are TRBV28 and TRBJ1-3; D is unclear. The CDR3 consists of 15 residues. From germline, CDR1 is MDHEN and CDR2 SYDVKM. The V and J ends lost 3 bases and 0 bases respectively, with 9 bases between them. The chain's CDR3 is CASSLRAASGNTIYF. CDR3 bases: TGTGCCAGCAGTTTGAGAGCCGCCTCTGGAAACACCATATATTTT.

The rearrangement joins TRBV18 to TRBJ1-2; TRBD1 matches at 9 bases. Germline CDR1 and CDR2: KGHSH and LQKENI. J lost 7 bases, V lost 6 bases, and 9 bases had no gene match. This CDR3 has 14 residues. This CDR3 reads CASSEGQGFSGYTF. The CDR3 nucleotides read TGTGCCAGCTCTGAGGGACAGGGTTTTTCTGGCTACACCTTC.

This clone was observed a few times. V usage is TRBV5-1 and J usage is TRBJ2-6, with unresolved D. The V end lost 0 bases, the J end lost 2 bases, and 9 bases lay between the germline ends. CDR1 is SGHRS, CDR2 YFSETQ, per germline. CDR3 length: 16 residues. CDR3 nucleotides: TGCGCCAGCAGCTTGGGGAGATCCACTGGGGCCAACGTCCTGACTTTC. Amino acid sequence: CASSLGRSTGANVLTF.

J is TRBJ1-2 and V is TRBV21-1. TRBV21-1 is a pseudogene locus. The CDR3 consists of 14 residues. This chain's CDR3 is CASSKDWRGYGYTF. Written as DNA, the CDR3 is TGTGCCAGCAGCAAAGATTGGCGGGGATATGGCTACACCTTC.

This clone was counted a single time. The chain links TRBV19 to TRBJ1-1; D is perhaps TRBD1 (5 bases). Deletions cut 5 bases from V and 3 bases from J, with 13 bases between. This CDR3 has 14 amino acids. Germline CDR1 is LNHDA and CDR2 is SQIVND (reference sequence). The CDR3 sequence is CASSGALGHTEAFF. The CDR3 region has the DNA TGTGCCAGTAGTGGGGCCCTTGGTCACACTGAAGCTTTCTTT.

V and J are TRBV27 and TRBJ1-2, with D perhaps TRBD1 (6 bases). Germline values: CDR1 MNHEY, CDR2 SMNVEV (reference sequence). Trimming took 3 bases from V and 2 from J, leaving 16 bases between them. The CDR3 spans 16 residues. The CDR3 sequence is CASSFITQGTNYGYTF. In DNA, the CDR3 is TGTGCCAGCAGTTTTATTACTCAGGGGACCAACTATGGCTACACCTTC.

The V call is TRBV10-1, the J call TRBJ1-1, with TRBD1 identical over 9 bases. The CDR3 extends over 14 amino acids. The ends lost 4 bases at V and 5 bases at J; junction bases unmatched: 5. Per germline, CDR1 WNHNN and CDR2 SYGVQD (reference sequence). Here the CDR3 DNA reads TGCGCCAGCAGTGGAGGGACAGGGAGGACTGAAGCTTTCTTT. Protein: CASSGGTGRTEAFF.

The sample holds a few counts of this clone. J is TRBJ2-7 and V is TRBV14; D is possibly TRBD1 (5 bases). V gave up 3 bases and J gave up 3 bases, with 18 bases separating them. In germline, CDR1 is SGHDN, CDR2 FVKESK. This CDR3 has 16 residues. The CDR3 region has the DNA TGTGCCAGCAGCCATGTAGGAGTGGGAAGGGGCTACGAGCAGTACTTC. Protein: CASSHVGVGRGYEQYF.

This chain joins TRBV3-1 (or the pseudogene TRBV3-2) and TRBJ1-4, with D perhaps matching TRBD1 (6 bases). Per the germline V gene, CDR1 is LGHDT and CDR2 is YNNKEL (reference sequence). Deletions cut 0 bases from V and 6 bases from J, with 14 bases between. CDR3 length: 16 residues. The CDR3 DNA sequence: TGTGCCAGCAGCCAAGAGTGGGGGGCATTCGATGAAAAACTGTTTTTT. Residues: CASSQEWGAFDEKLFF.

The chain couples TRBV28 to TRBJ2-3; the D gene is possibly TRBD1 (5 bases). The V gene's germline CDR1 is MDHEN and CDR2 SYDVKM. Between the trimmed V and J ends, which lost 2 bases and 2 bases, there was a span of 11 bases. The CDR3 totals 15 residues. CDR3 DNA sequence: TGTGCCAGCAGTTTAACAGGACCACTCACAGATACGCAGTATTTT. Translated, it gives CASSLTGPLTDTQYF.

This chain connects TRBV18 to TRBJ2-5, with D possibly matching TRBD2 (5 bases). V shed 8 bases and J shed 4 bases, with 11 bases lying between them. Germline V CDR1 and CDR2: KGHSH, LQKENI. The CDR3 spans 12 residues. The CDR3 nucleotides read TGTGCCAGCCTAGGCGCGGGAGAGACCCAGTACTTC. This sequence encodes CASLGAGETQYF. The entire variable domain, with the rest obtained from reference TRBV18 and TRBJ2-5, is as follows: NAGVMQNPRHLVRRRGQEARLRCSPMKGHSHVYWYRQLPEEGLKFMVYLQKENIIDESGMPKERFSAEFPKEGPSILRIQQVVRGDSAAYFCASLGAGETQYFGPGTRLLVL.

This clone was seen only once. The chain couples TRBV5-5 to TRBJ1-2, with D tentatively TRBD1 (6 bases). The CDR3 runs to 13 residues. Per germline, CDR1 SGHKS and CDR2 YYEKEE (reference sequence). Trimming shortened V by 1 base and J by 3 bases, and 7 bases separated the two germline ends. In nucleotides, the CDR3 is TGTGCCAGCAGCTTGTACAGGGACTATGGCTACACCTTC. Translating it yields CASSLYRDYGYTF.

The J gene is TRBJ1-5, the V gene TRBV24-1; TRBD1 matches 7 bases. From germline, CDR1 is KGHDR and CDR2 SFDVKD. J lost 3 bases, V lost 10 bases, and 5 bases had no gene match. The CDR3 length is 13 residues. CDR3: CATQTGDNQPQHF. The CDR3 DNA sequence: TGTGCCACACAAACAGGGGACAATCAGCCCCAGCATTTT.

The chain combines TRBV7-8 with TRBJ1-2, with 9 bases lining up with TRBD1. CDR1 is SGHVS, CDR2 FQNEAQ, per germline. The CDR3 length is 16 residues. V was pared by 5 bases and J by 3 bases, with 10 bases of the junction left unmatched. The CDR3 is CASSKKQGASDYGYTF. Here the CDR3 DNA reads TGTGCCAGCAGCAAAAAACAGGGGGCGAGTGACTATGGCTACACCTTC.

This chain joins TRBV28 and TRBJ1-2, with 7 bases lining up with TRBD1. The CDR3 spans 16 residues. V was clipped by 2 bases and J by 2 bases; unmatched bases: 8. Germline V gene sequence: CDR1 MDHEN, CDR2 SYDVKM. The CDR3 bases are TGTGCCAGCAGTTTAAGCCGACAGGGAGGAAACTATGGCTACACCTTC. Translated, it gives CASSLSRQGGNYGYTF.

The chain uses TRBV4-1 and TRBJ1-2; maybe TRBD1 (6 bases). This CDR3 is built from 15 residues. V lost 3 bases to trimming and J lost 6 bases, with 17 bases between them. The germline V gene encodes CDR1 MGHRA and CDR2 YSYEKL. In nucleotides, the CDR3 is TGCGCCAGCAGCCATACCCCCCGGGCAGGGGATGGCTACACCTTC. This codes for CASSHTPRAGDGYTF.

V usage is TRBV30 and J usage is TRBJ1-2; the D is unclear. Germline values: CDR1 GTSNPN, CDR2 SVGIG (reference sequence). V was clipped by 5 bases and J by 2 bases, with 6 bases between them. CDR3 length: 11 amino acids. CDR3 coding DNA: TGTGCCTGGGGTCAGAACTATGGCTACACCTTC. It encodes CAWGQNYGYTF.

V is TRBV7-8 and J is TRBJ1-1, with TRBD1 matching 8 bases. J gave up 4 bases and V 4 bases, and 5 bases lay outside the gene matches. From germline, CDR1 is SGHVS and CDR2 FQNEAQ. The CDR3 consists of 14 residues. CDR3 sequence reads: CASSSLDRVTEAFF. CDR3 nucleotide sequence: TGTGCCAGCAGCTCCCTGGACAGGGTCACTGAAGCTTTCTTT.

The count of this clone is one. V usage is TRBV30 and J usage is TRBJ1-2; D call uncertain. The germline V gene encodes CDR1 GTSNPN and CDR2 SVGIG (reference sequence). CDR3 length: 12 residues. Trimming stripped 2 bases from V and 7 bases from J, with 11 bases between. The CDR3 protein is CAWSFTTAGYTF. CDR3 nucleotides: TGTGCCTGGAGTTTTACCACGGCTGGCTACACCTTC.

This chain joins TRBV6-5 and TRBJ1-2; 9 nucleotides line up with TRBD1. Germline V gene sequence: CDR1 MNHEY, CDR2 SVGAGI. The CDR3 totals 13 residues. V lost 5 bases, J lost 7 bases, and 5 bases stayed unmatched. CDR3 loop: CASSKDRGRGYTF. In DNA, the CDR3 is TGTGCCAGCAGTAAGGACAGGGGACGTGGCTACACCTTC.

The chain links TRBV5-1 to TRBJ1-1; no clear D. The V gene's germline CDR1 is SGHRS and CDR2 YFSETQ. The CDR3 runs 15 residues. Trimming took 0 bases from V and 0 from J, leaving 9 bases between them. Here the CDR3 reads CASSLDGVLNTEAFF. The CDR3 bases are TGCGCCAGCAGCTTGGATGGGGTTCTGAACACTGAAGCTTTCTTT.